The TCR beta chain described here comes from a study of blood T cell repertoires in COVID-19. Study context: The United States, Italy and Spain provided the acute and convalescent COVID-19 samples.

Some clones are missing from TCRdb's copy, which holds only in-frame ones; the method was immunoSEQ multiplex PCR. Of more than 250,000 clones detected, approximately 89% appear once; the ten largest clones hold under 5.5%. This CDR3 is 13 amino acids long. V gave up 0 bases and J gave up 5 bases; unmatched junction bases: 1. The germline gives CDR1 SGHRS, CDR2 YFSETQ. As regards this clone: Other DNA sequences in the same sample also yield this CDR3.

This clonotype originated in a woman between 25 and 40 years old who had recovered from COVID-19. Sequenced: PBMCs or T cells enriched from blood (not recorded which). The rearrangement links TRBV5-1 to TRBJ2-5; 7 bases fit TRBD1. The CDR3 nucleotides read TGCGCCAGCAGCTTGGGCAGGGGGGAGACCCAGTACTTC. This encodes CASSLGRGETQYF.